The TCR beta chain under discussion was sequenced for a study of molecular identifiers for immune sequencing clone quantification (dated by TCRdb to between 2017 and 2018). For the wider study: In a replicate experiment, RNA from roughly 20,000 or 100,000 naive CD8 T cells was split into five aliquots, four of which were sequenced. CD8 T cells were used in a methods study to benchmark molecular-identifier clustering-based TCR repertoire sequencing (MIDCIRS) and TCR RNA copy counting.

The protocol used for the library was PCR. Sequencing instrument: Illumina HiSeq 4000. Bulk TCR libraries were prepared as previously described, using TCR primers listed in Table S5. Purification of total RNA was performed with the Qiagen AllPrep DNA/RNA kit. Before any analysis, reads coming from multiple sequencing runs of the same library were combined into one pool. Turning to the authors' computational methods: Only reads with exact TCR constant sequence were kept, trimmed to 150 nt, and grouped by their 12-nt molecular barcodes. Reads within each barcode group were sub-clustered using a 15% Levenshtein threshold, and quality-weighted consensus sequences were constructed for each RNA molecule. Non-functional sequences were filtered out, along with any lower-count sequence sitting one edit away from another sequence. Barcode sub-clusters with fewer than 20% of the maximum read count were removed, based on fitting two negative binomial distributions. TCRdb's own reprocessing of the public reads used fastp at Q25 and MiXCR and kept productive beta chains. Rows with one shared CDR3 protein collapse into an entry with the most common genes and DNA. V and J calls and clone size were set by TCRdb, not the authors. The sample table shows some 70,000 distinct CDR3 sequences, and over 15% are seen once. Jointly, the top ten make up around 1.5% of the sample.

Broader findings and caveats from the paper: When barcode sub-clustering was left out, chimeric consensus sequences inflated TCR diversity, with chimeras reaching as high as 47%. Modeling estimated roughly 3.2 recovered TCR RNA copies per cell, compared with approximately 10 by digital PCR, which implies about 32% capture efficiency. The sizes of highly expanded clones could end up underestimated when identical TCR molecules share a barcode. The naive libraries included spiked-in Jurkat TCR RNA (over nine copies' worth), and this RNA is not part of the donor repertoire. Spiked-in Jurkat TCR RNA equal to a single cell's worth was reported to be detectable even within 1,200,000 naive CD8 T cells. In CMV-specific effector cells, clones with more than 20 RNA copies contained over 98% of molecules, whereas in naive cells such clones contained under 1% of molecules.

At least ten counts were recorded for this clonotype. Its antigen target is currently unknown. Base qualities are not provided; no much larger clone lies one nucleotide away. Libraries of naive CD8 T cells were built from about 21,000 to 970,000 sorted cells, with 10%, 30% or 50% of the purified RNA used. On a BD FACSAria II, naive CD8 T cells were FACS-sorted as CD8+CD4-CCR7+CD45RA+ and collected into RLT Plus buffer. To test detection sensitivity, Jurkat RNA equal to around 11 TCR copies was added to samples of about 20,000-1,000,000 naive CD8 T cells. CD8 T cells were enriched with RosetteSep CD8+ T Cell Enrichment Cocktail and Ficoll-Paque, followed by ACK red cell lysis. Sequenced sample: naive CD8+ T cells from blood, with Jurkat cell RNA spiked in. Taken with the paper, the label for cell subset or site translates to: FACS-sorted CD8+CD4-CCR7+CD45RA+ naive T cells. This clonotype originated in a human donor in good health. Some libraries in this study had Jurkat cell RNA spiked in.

Here the CDR3 is given as CASSEGFSSTDTQYF. Here is the DNA: TGTGCCAGCAGTGAAGGCTTTAGTAGCACAGATACGCAGTATTTT. This receptor chain uses TRBV2 and TRBJ2-3; the D gene remains uncertain. V is cut by 1 base and J by 0 bases, and the space between the germline ends is 8 bases. The germline V gene encodes CDR1 SNHLY and CDR2 FYNNEI. Its CDR3 holds 15 amino acids, cysteine through phenylalanine. Of the read, only the CDR3 DNA is kept; its 45 bases are in frame from base 1.